One sample yielded the 3 T cell receptor beta chains listed below, sequenced in a study of beta chain features in type 1 diabetes. Study-wide points: TCRB CDR3 length was moderately but significantly reduced in all four CD4+ subsets of Type 1 diabetes patients.

Antigen specificity for these receptors is unknown. The authors reverse transcribed all of the isolated RNA, so sequencing captured expressed TCRB transcripts. Produced via immunoSEQ multiplex PCR; TCRdb's table is partial and in-frame only. The sample lists 240,000 or so clones, about a fifth occurring once. Sequencing input: naive CD4+ T cells from blood. The receptors were sampled from a woman aged 40 to 49 with type 1 diabetes.

The V gene is TRBV27, the J gene TRBJ2-1, with 8 bases aligning to TRBD1. The V gene's germline CDR1 is MNHEY and CDR2 SMNVEV (reference sequence). Trimming cost V 2 bases and J 8 bases; bases outside gene matches: 5. This CDR3 has 14 amino acids. The CDR3 DNA reads TGTGCCAGCAGTTTAACAGGGGGAAGGGATGAGCAGTTCTTC. The encoded protein is CASSLTGGRDEQFF.

The genes are TRBV25-1 and TRBJ1-1, with D hard to call. V was clipped by 2 bases and J by 10 bases, with 14 bases between them. Germline V gives CDR1 MGHDK, CDR2 SYGVNS. The CDR3 spans 13 residues. This CDR3 is CASSERPSAGAFF. The CDR3 nucleotides are TGTGCCAGCAGTGAACGGCCCAGCGCGGGAGCTTTCTTT.

V and J are TRBV29-1 and TRBJ1-1; perhaps TRBD1 as D (6 bases). This CDR3 is 13 amino acids long. Per germline, CDR1 SQVTM and CDR2 ANQGSEA. The V end was cut by 2 bases, the J end by 5 bases, with 12 bases between. CDR3 DNA: TGCAGCGTTGAAAACAGGGAGGGAACTGAAGCTTTCTTT. Translation gives CSVENREGTEAFF.